These 26 T cell receptor beta chains came from one sample sequenced in a study of T cell responses to AZD1222 COVID-19 vaccine. Sequencing used immunoSEQ multiplex PCR; TCRdb keeps in-frame clones, though not all of them. Of 150,000 to 200,000 clones listed, around 92% were seen once; the top ten hold approximately 0.88%. Sequencing used peripheral blood, obtained on day 0 of AZD1222 vaccination. The source is an adult in good health.

The rearrangement links TRBV9 to TRBJ1-2; D ambiguous. From germline, CDR1 is SGDLS and CDR2 YYNGEE. This CDR3 is 13 amino acids long. Between the trimmed V and J ends, which lost 0 bases and 6 bases, there was a span of 9 bases. The CDR3 region is CASSVARTHGYTF. CDR3 in DNA: TGTGCCAGCAGCGTAGCCCGAACCCATGGCTACACCTTC.

This chain uses TRBV9 with TRBJ1-4; a possible D gene is TRBD1 (5 bases). Looked up from germline, CDR1 is SGDLS and CDR2 is YYNGEE. With 4 bases removed from V and 7 bases from J, the gap between germline ends came to 17 bases. The CDR3 consists of 15 residues. The CDR3 DNA reads TGTGCCAGCAGCCCCTCGGGGACCAATTTTGAAAAACTGTTTTTT. It is translated as CASSPSGTNFEKLFF.

This chain connects TRBV14 to TRBJ1-1; D remains ambiguous. Trimming removed 1 base from V and 0 bases from J, with 12 bases in between. The CDR3 has 16 amino acids. The V gene's germline CDR1 is SGHDN and CDR2 FVKESK. CDR3 region: CASSQVRGTMNTEAFF. CDR3 in DNA: TGTGCCAGCAGCCAAGTACGAGGAACCATGAACACTGAAGCTTTCTTT.

This chain links TRBV2 with TRBJ2-7; D perhaps matches TRBD2 (5 bases). The CDR3 is made up of 12 amino acids. Germline assignment: CDR1 SNHLY and CDR2 FYNNEI. V shed 5 bases and J shed 2 bases, with 7 bases lying between them. For the CDR3, the DNA is TGTGCCAGCAGTAGCGGCCCCTACGAGCAGTACTTC. Translating it yields CASSSGPYEQYF. The entire variable domain, with the rest obtained from reference TRBV2 and TRBJ2-7, is as follows: EPEVTQTPSHQVTQMGQEVILRCVPISNHLYFYWYRQILGQKVEFLVSFYNNEISEKSEIFDDQFSVERPDGSNFTLKIRSTKLEDSAMYFCASSSGPYEQYFGPGTRLTVT.

Here the CDR3 DNA reads TGTGCCAGCAGCCACCAGAGTGGTAACTATGGCTACACCTTC. This translates into CASSHQSGNYGYTF. This chain connects TRBV3-1 (or the pseudogene TRBV3-2) to TRBJ1-2, with D hard to call. The CDR3 is 14 amino acids. Germline V gene lookup returns CDR1 LGHDT and CDR2 YNNKEL (reference sequence). Trimming pared 3 bases from V and 1 base from J, leaving 9 bases between.

This chain links TRBV10-3 with TRBJ1-2; D may be TRBD1 (5 bases). Trimming cost V 2 bases and J 7 bases, with 11 bases left between them. The CDR3 runs to 13 residues. Germline CDR1 is ENHRY and CDR2 is SYGVKD. CDR3 DNA: TGTGCCATCAGTGAGACGGCAGGGATTGGCTACACCTTC. Amino acids: CAISETAGIGYTF.

The rearrangement joins TRBV4-3 to TRBJ1-2; D ambiguous. The V end was cut by 4 bases, the J end by 2 bases, with 11 bases between. The CDR3 runs to 14 residues. The germline V gene encodes CDR1 LGHNA and CDR2 YSLEER. DNA of the CDR3: TGCGCCAGCAGCCCGGAGCCACTGAACTATGGCTACACCTTC. Translated, it gives CASSPEPLNYGYTF.

This chain uses TRBV5-1 with TRBJ2-3, with TRBD1 matching 12 bases. Germline CDR1 SGHRS, CDR2 YFSETQ. This CDR3 spans 16 amino acids. With V trimmed by 5 bases and J by 6 bases, 10 bases remained unmatched. The CDR3 region is CASSHQGQGALDTQYF. DNA of the CDR3: TGCGCCAGCAGTCATCAGGGACAGGGGGCCTTGGATACGCAGTATTTT.

The J gene is TRBJ2-6, the V gene TRBV7-9; 7 nucleotides agree with TRBD1. V shed 4 bases, J shed 11 bases, and the junction held 5 bases outside the gene matches. The CDR3 is made up of 13 amino acids. Germline lookup yields CDR1 SEHNR and CDR2 FQNEAQ (reference sequence). CDR3 DNA: TGTGCCAGCAGCTCTTGGCAGGGGGACGTCCTGACTTTC. Translating gives CASSSWQGDVLTF.

The rearrangement links TRBV18 to TRBJ1-1; no firm D call. V lost 0 bases, J lost 6 bases, and 11 bases lay in between. The germline CDR1 and CDR2 sequences are KGHSH and LQKENI. There are 14 residues in the CDR3. The CDR3 DNA reads TGTGCCAGCTCACCACCCAGTAAGAGCTCTGAAGCTTTCTTT. Its protein is CASSPPSKSSEAFF. The variable domain in full, with the rest retrieved from reference TRBV18 and TRBJ1-1, is NAGVMQNPRHLVRRRGQEARLRCSPMKGHSHVYWYRQLPEEGLKFMVYLQKENIIDESGMPKERFSAEFPKEGPSILRIQQVVRGDSAAYFCASSPPSKSSEAFFGQGTRLTVV.

The chain combines TRBV12-3 or TRBV12-4 with TRBJ1-1; D possibly corresponds to TRBD1 (5 bases). Trimming shortened V by 5 bases and J by 6 bases, and 13 bases separated the two germline ends. The CDR3 length is 13 residues. The CDR3 region has the DNA TGTGCCAGCAGTCCGGGGGGTCGGCCTGAAGCTTTCTTT. This translates into CASSPGGRPEAFF.

The chain uses TRBV11-3 and TRBJ1-4, with 9 positions matching TRBD1. The V gene end was trimmed by 5 bases and the J gene end by 4 bases; junction bases not matched to a gene: 2. The CDR3 is 14 amino acids. Germline V CDR1 and CDR2: SGHNT, YENEEA. DNA for the CDR3: TGTGCCAGCAGCAGGACAGGGGTTAATGAAAAACTGTTTTTT. Translated: CASSRTGVNEKLFF.

The chain recombines TRBV5-1 with TRBJ1-4; no clear D. Germline CDR1 SGHRS, CDR2 YFSETQ. This CDR3 region has 14 residues. V was trimmed by 2 bases and J by 5 bases, leaving 10 bases between them. The CDR3 sequence is CASSFGSGNEKLFF. As DNA, the CDR3 is TGCGCCAGCAGCTTCGGGTCCGGGAATGAAAAACTGTTTTTT.

This clone was seen just once. The DNA of the CDR3 is TGTGCCAGTAGCTCAGTCAGGGACACTGAAGCTTTCTTT. It yields the protein CASSSVRDTEAFF. V and J are TRBV19 and TRBJ1-1; a weak D match, TRBD1 (5 bases). CDR1 is LNHDA, CDR2 SQIVND, per germline (reference sequence). The CDR3 totals 13 residues. The V end was cut by 6 bases, the J end by 3 bases, with 11 bases between.

Notes on this clone: At the DNA level, this CDR3 is encoded by other sequences in the same sample as well. V and J are TRBV27 and TRBJ2-3; no clear D. Germline loops: CDR1 MNHEY, CDR2 SMNVEV (reference sequence). The V end lost 1 base, the J end lost 1 base, and 3 bases lay between the germline ends. The CDR3 contains 13 residues. The CDR3 protein is CASSLWGTDTQYF. DNA of the CDR3: TGTGCCAGCAGTTTATGGGGCACAGATACGCAGTATTTT.

This chain's CDR3 is CASSFSTNEKLFF. The CDR3 DNA follows: TGTGCCAGCAGCTTTTCAACTAATGAAAAACTGTTTTTT. This chain links TRBV11-2 with TRBJ1-4; D call uncertain. The germline V gene encodes CDR1 SGHAT and CDR2 FQNNGV. The CDR3 covers 13 residues. V dropped 3 bases and J dropped 0 bases, with 2 bases sitting between them.

The genes are TRBV5-1 and TRBJ1-1; no clear D gene. Trimming took 1 base from V and 2 from J, leaving 12 bases between them. The CDR3 runs 15 residues. Germline CDR1 is SGHRS and CDR2 is YFSETQ. The CDR3 loop reads CASSLSEVANTEAFF. CDR3 nucleotide sequence: TGCGCCAGCAGCTTGTCAGAGGTTGCTAACACTGAAGCTTTCTTT.

This chain joins TRBV19 and TRBJ2-5; 9 bases line up with TRBD1. The V gene end was trimmed by 5 bases and the J gene end by 2 bases; junction bases not matched to a gene: 3. Germline V gives CDR1 LNHDA, CDR2 SQIVND (reference sequence). CDR3 length: 14 amino acids. The CDR3 spells CASSRDRAQETQYF. The CDR3 DNA reads as TGTGCCAGTAGTCGGGACAGGGCTCAAGAGACCCAGTACTTC.

The chain combines TRBV6-4 with TRBJ2-2, with D perhaps TRBD1 (5 bases). This CDR3 is 13 amino acids long. The V gene lost 4 bases and the J gene lost 6 bases, with 9 bases spanning the gap. CDR1 is MRHNA, CDR2 SNTAGT, per germline. The CDR3 region is CASSVTEAGELFF. CDR3 DNA sequence: TGTGCCAGCAGTGTGACAGAGGCCGGGGAGCTGTTTTTT.

The chain combines TRBV10-2 with TRBJ2-5; D gene ambiguous. Looked up from germline, CDR1 is WSHSY and CDR2 is SAAADI. This CDR3 region has 16 residues. The V and J ends lost 2 bases and 5 bases respectively, with 18 bases between them. For the CDR3, the DNA is TGCGCCAGCAGTGAGGTCAGTTTCGGGCTGAGCGAGACCCAGTACTTC. Residues: CASSEVSFGLSETQYF.

This chain joins TRBV19 and TRBJ1-2, with a tentative D call TRBD1 (5 bases). The CDR3 runs to 14 residues. The ends were cut back, 4 bases at V and 4 bases at J, with 13 bases in the middle. Germline V gene sequence: CDR1 LNHDA, CDR2 SQIVND (reference sequence). This CDR3 is CASSRDRVLYGYTF. CDR3 in DNA: TGTGCCAGTAGTAGGGACCGCGTACTCTATGGCTACACCTTC.

The chain couples TRBV11-2 to TRBJ1-1; tentatively, D is TRBD1 (5 bases). With 6 bases removed from V and 5 bases from J, the gap between germline ends came to 10 bases. Germline CDR1 and CDR2: SGHAT and FQNNGV. The CDR3 runs 12 residues. CDR3 loop: CASSFKGTEAFF. CDR3 DNA sequence: TGTGCCAGCAGTTTCAAGGGGACTGAAGCTTTCTTT.

The V call is TRBV28, the J call TRBJ2-3, with 8 bases aligning to TRBD2. Trimming took 3 bases from V and 1 from J; bases not matched to a gene: 6. The CDR3 spans 16 residues. Germline-derived CDR1 and CDR2 are MDHEN and SYDVKM. CDR3 nucleotide sequence: TGTGCCAGCAGTTTCCTGCGGGGGGCGGGCACAGATACGCAGTATTTT. Residues: CASSFLRGAGTDTQYF.

The chain is built from TRBV7-8 and TRBJ2-5; 8 bases fit TRBD2. With V trimmed by 7 bases and J by 0 bases, 19 bases remained unmatched. CDR1 and CDR2 from the germline V gene are SGHVS and FQNEAQ. The CDR3 has 19 residues. Here the CDR3 reads CASNREGGGRKLYQETQYF. For the CDR3, the DNA is TGTGCCAGCAACAGGGAGGGCGGGGGGCGGAAATTGTACCAAGAGACCCAGTACTTC.

The rearrangement uses TRBV7-3 and TRBJ2-3, with TRBD2 matching over 10 bases. J gave up 5 bases and V 4 bases, and 6 bases lay outside the gene matches. In germline, CDR1 is SGHTA, CDR2 FQGTGA. The CDR3 is 15 amino acids. The CDR3 nucleotides read TGTGCCAGCAGCTCGAGCGGGGGGGCCGGAGATACGCAGTATTTT. Its protein is CASSSSGGAGDTQYF. Looking up the rest from reference TRBV7-3 and TRBJ2-3 gives the full variable domain: GAGVSQTPSNKVTEKGKYVELRCDPISGHTALYWYRQSLGQGPEFLIYFQGTGAADDSGLPNDRFFAVRPEGSVSTLKIQRTERGDSAVYLCASSSSGGAGDTQYFGPGTRLTVL.

V usage is TRBV30 and J usage is TRBJ2-5; 9 positions agree with TRBD2. Germline CDR1 reads GTSNPN; CDR2 reads SVGIG (reference sequence). This CDR3 contains 15 residues. After removal of 1 base from V and 1 base from J, the junction contained 4 bases not matched to a gene. The chain's CDR3 is CAWSGGLALQETQYF. As DNA, the CDR3 is TGTGCCTGGAGTGGGGGACTAGCCCTCCAAGAGACCCAGTACTTC.